The present T cell receptor beta chain was sequenced within a study of cytomegalovirus exposure and HLA in healthy donors. The study's findings and limits: Later genetic work tied a missense DCLRE1C variant to beta-chain V and J trimming. A later analysis, which compared TCR beta chains of equal frequency, found the HLA-associated ones more clonally expanded. Cytomegalovirus association was assigned to some 160 TCR beta chains.

V was trimmed by 6 bases and J by 7 bases, leaving 10 bases between them. The CDR3 runs 11 residues. The V gene's germline CDR1 is DFQATT and CDR2 SNEGSKA (reference sequence). Note on this clone: The target antigen is unknown.

Primers: 60 Vbeta forward and 13 Jbeta reverse. Clones were read by immunoSEQ multiplex PCR, and TCRdb kept only the in-frame ones, dropping some. This sample's table has fewer than 150,000 clones. The sample consisted of PBMCs. The chain carries TRBV20-1 and TRBJ1-5, with D possibly TRBD1 on 5 matching bases. This clonotype originated in a man aged 35-49 years in good health and CMV-seronegative. The CDR3: CSAGGGQPQHF. In DNA, the CDR3 is TGCAGTGCCGGGGGGGGGCAGCCCCAGCATTTT.